This is a list of T cell receptor beta chains from one sample in a study of blood T cell repertoires in COVID-19. Sequenced by immunoSEQ multiplex PCR; TCRdb stores in-frame clones only, minus some. The sample shows roughly 200,000 clones, over 80% of them seen only once. Sequencing used PBMCs or T cells enriched from blood (not recorded which). The receptor source for this set is a woman in her twenties or thirties who had been exposed to COVID-19. Both conserved end residues are part of each CDR3. D genes are given only for firm matches. Rows may omit the clone size; those that give it use once, few, many or a size class.

D,length,V,size,J,DNA,CDR3
NA,14,TRBV3-1/TRBV3-2,NA,TRBJ1-3,TGTGCCAGCAGCCAGAGCGGGACGGTTGCCACCATATATTTT,CASSQSGTVATIYF
NA,12,TRBV5-6,NA,TRBJ2-5,TGTGCCAGCAGCTCGGGGGTGCTGACCCAGTACTTC,CASSSGVLTQYF
NA,14,TRBV9,NA,TRBJ1-4,TGTGCCAGCAGCGCCGCGGTGACTAATGAAAAACTGTTTTTT,CASSAAVTNEKLFF
TRBD1,16,TRBV5-6,NA,TRBJ2-2,TGTGCCAGCAGCCCCGGGACAGCGATGAACACCGGGGAGCTGTTTTTT,CASSPGTAMNTGELFF
NA,14,TRBV18,NA,TRBJ1-1,TGTGCCAGCTCACCAGCAGGGGCGAACACTGAAGCTTTCTTT,CASSPAGANTEAFF
TRBD1,15,TRBV3-1/TRBV3-2,NA,TRBJ1-2,TGTGCCAGCAGCCAAGGGACAGGGGGTAACTATGGCTACACCTTC,CASSQGTGGNYGYTF
TRBD1,16,TRBV19,NA,TRBJ2-2,TGTGCCAGTAGCCCCCGGGACAGGGGGAACACCGGGGAGCTGTTTTTT,CASSPRDRGNTGELFF
TRBD1,14,TRBV19,NA,TRBJ1-6,TGTGCCAGTAGTTACGGGACAGAAAATTCACCCCTCCACTTT,CASSYGTENSPLHF
NA,15,TRBV27,NA,TRBJ2-2,TGTGCCAGCAGTTACGGACTCCTAGGAACCGGGGAGCTGTTTTTT,CASSYGLLGTGELFF
NA,14,TRBV25-1,NA,TRBJ2-7,TGTGCCAGCAGTGAAAGAGGTTCCCTGGTCGAGCAGTACTTC,CASSERGSLVEQYF
NA,15,TRBV6-5,few,TRBJ1-2,TGTGCCAGCAGTTACACAGGGTTAAGCGGCTATGGCTACACCTTC,CASSYTGLSGYGYTF
TRBD2,18,TRBV2,few,TRBJ2-5,TGTGCCAGCAGTGAACTCGATGCGAGGGGAGGGGTGAAAGGAACCCAGTACTTC,CASSELDARGGVKGTQYF
NA,15,TRBV13,NA,TRBJ2-7,TGTGCCAGCAGCACAAGACAGCCCCTCTCCTACGAGCAGTACTTC,CASSTRQPLSYEQYF
TRBD1,17,TRBV9,NA,TRBJ1-4,TGTGCCAGCAGCCCTCGTCCCGGGACAGGGACCGGCGAAAAACTGTTTTTT,CASSPRPGTGTGEKLFF
TRBD2,18,TRBV14,NA,TRBJ2-2,TGTGCCAGCAGCCAAGTATCGCGGGGGGCCCTTAACACCGGGGAGCTGTTTTTT,CASSQVSRGALNTGELFF
NA,16,TRBV7-6,NA,TRBJ1-5,TGTGCCAGCAGCTTGGGGGCAAGGGGGTCCAATCAGCCCCAGCATTTT,CASSLGARGSNQPQHF
TRBD1,13,TRBV7-2,NA,TRBJ1-2,TGTGCCAGCAGCGGGACAGGGCTTCATGGCTACACCTTC,CASSGTGLHGYTF
NA,13,TRBV11-2,NA,TRBJ2-7,TGTGCCAGCAGCTCCTCGGCGGTCTACGAGCAGTACTTC,CASSSSAVYEQYF
NA,16,TRBV5-4,few,TRBJ2-2,TGTGCCAGCAGCTTGTATCTGAGCGCGAACACCGGGGAGCTGTTTTTT,CASSLYLSANTGELFF
NA,13,TRBV6-2/TRBV6-3,NA,TRBJ2-7,TGTGCCAGCAGTTACGGAGTCCCCTACGAGCAGTACTTC,CASSYGVPYEQYF
NA,12,TRBV5-1,NA,TRBJ1-2,TGCGCCAGCAGCTCGGAGGACTATGGCTACACCTTC,CASSSEDYGYTF
TRBD2,19,TRBV4-1,NA,TRBJ2-3,TGCGCCAGCAGCCAAGATACCCTAGCGGGGAGCTTTAGCACAGATACGCAGTATTTT,CASSQDTLAGSFSTDTQYF
NA,15,TRBV5-1,NA,TRBJ1-2,TGCGCCAGCAGCTTGAACAGGGATGGAAACTATGGCTACACCTTC,CASSLNRDGNYGYTF
TRBD2,15,TRBV28,NA,TRBJ2-7,TGTGCCAGCAGTCCGGGACTAGCGGGGGGCTACGAGCAGTACTTC,CASSPGLAGGYEQYF
TRBD1,17,TRBV7-9,NA,TRBJ2-7,TGTGCCAGCAGCTTTATTTCCGGGACAGCTACTACCTACGAGCAGTACTTC,CASSFISGTATTYEQYF
TRBD1,16,TRBV5-1,NA,TRBJ2-1,TGCGCCAGCAGCTCGAAAAGACAGGGGAACTACAATGAGCAGTTCTTC,CASSSKRQGNYNEQFF
NA,14,TRBV7-2,NA,TRBJ2-5,TGTGCCAGCAGCTGGAGCAGGGGAGAAGAGACCCAGTACTTC,CASSWSRGEETQYF
NA,14,TRBV25-1,NA,TRBJ1-1,TGTGCCAGCAAGTCGGGAGTAGGAGACACTGAAGCTTTCTTT,CASKSGVGDTEAFF
TRBD2,10,TRBV10-1,NA,TRBJ2-5,TGCTCCCCCGGGGGGGAGACCCAGTACTTC,CSPGGETQYF
NA,13,TRBV2,NA,TRBJ1-2,TGTGCCAGCAGTGCAGGGACCGGGAGGGGCTACACCTTC,CASSAGTGRGYTF